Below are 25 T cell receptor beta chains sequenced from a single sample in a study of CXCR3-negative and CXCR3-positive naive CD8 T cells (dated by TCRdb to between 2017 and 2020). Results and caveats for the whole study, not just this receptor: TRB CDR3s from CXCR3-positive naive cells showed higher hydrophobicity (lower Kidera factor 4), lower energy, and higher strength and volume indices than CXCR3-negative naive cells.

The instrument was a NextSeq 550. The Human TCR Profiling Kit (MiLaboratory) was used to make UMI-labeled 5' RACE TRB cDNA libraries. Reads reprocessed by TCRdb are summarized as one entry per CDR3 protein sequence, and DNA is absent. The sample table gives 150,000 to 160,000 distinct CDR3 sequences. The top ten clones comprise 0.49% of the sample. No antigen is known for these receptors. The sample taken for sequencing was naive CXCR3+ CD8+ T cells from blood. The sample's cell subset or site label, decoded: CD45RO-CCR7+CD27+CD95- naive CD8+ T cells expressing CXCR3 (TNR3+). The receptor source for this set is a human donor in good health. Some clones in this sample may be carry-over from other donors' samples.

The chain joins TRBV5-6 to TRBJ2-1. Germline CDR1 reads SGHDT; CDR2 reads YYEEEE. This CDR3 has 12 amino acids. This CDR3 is CASSYTSDEQFF.

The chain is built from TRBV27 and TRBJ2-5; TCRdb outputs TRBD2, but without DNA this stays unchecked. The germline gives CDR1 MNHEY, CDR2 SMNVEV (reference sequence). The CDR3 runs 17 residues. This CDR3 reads CASSLFPSTSGQETQYF.

CDR3 in amino acids: CASSQAVSTDTQYF. The gene calls are TRBV4-2 and TRBJ2-3. CDR1 and CDR2 (germline): LGHNA, YNFKEQ. This CDR3 spans 14 amino acids.

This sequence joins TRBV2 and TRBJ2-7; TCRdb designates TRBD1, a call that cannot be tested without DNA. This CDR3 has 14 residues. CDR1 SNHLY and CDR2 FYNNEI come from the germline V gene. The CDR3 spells CASSEGGQNYEQYF.

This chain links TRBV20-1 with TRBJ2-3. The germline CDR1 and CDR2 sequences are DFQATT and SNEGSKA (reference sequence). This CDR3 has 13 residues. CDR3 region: CSANQPDRDTQYF.

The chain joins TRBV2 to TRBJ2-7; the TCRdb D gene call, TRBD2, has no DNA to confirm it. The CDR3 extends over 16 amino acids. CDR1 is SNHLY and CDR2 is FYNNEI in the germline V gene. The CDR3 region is CASTLPLAGGSYEQYF.

CDR3 loop: CAWTTGLNTEAFF. The chain links TRBV30 to TRBJ1-1; no DNA is available, so the TRBD1 call from TCRdb remains unchecked. Germline lookup yields CDR1 GTSNPN and CDR2 SVGIG (reference sequence). The CDR3 is made up of 13 amino acids.

The CDR3 sequence is CASSVQESNTEAFF. The gene calls are TRBV7-3 and TRBJ1-1. Germline assignment: CDR1 SGHTA and CDR2 FQGTGA. The CDR3 spans 14 residues.

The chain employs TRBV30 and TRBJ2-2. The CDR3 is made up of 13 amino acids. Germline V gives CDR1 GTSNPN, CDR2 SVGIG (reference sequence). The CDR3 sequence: CAWSVFNAGELFF.

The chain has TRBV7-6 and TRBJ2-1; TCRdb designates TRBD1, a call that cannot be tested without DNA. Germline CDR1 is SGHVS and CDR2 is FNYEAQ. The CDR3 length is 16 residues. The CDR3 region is CASSEKPGGAENEQFF.

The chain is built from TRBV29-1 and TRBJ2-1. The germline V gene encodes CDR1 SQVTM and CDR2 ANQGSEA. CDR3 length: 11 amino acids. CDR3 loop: CSVVLLNEQFF.

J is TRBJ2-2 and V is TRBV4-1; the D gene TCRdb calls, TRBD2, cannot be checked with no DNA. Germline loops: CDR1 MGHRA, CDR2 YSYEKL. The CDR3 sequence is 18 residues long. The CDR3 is CASSLTPGLAGNTGELFF.

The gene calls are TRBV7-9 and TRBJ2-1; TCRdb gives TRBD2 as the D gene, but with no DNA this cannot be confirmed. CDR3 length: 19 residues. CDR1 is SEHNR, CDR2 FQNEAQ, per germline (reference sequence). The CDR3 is CASSLGVGHYSSSCNEQFF.

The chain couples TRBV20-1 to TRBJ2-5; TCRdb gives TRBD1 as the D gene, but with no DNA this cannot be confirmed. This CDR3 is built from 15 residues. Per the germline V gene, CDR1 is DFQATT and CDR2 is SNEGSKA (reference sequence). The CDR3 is CSARDRRQTQETQYF.

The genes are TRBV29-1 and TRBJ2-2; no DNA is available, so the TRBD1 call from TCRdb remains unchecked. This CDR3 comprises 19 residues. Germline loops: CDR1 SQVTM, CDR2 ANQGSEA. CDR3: CSVEDGLTKGQGRTGELFF.

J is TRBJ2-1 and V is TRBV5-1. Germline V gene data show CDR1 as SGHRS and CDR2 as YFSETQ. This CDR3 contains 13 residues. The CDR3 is CASSWDIDNEQFF.

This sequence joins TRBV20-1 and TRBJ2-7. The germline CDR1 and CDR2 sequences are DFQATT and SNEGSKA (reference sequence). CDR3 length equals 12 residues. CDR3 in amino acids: CSAGESTYEQYF.

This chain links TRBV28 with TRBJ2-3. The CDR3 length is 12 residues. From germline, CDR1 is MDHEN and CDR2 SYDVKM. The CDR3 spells CASSLLTDTQYF.

CDR3 protein: CASSTLPSVGNQPQHF. The V and J genes are TRBV28 and TRBJ1-5. CDR3 length: 16 residues. Germline V gene data show CDR1 as MDHEN and CDR2 as SYDVKM.

The CDR3 region is CASGMGGTDAQYF. The V call is TRBV10-1, the J call TRBJ2-3; TCRdb's D call of TRBD1 is untestable without DNA. The CDR3 sequence is 13 residues long. Per the germline V gene, CDR1 is WNHNN and CDR2 is SYGVQD (reference sequence).

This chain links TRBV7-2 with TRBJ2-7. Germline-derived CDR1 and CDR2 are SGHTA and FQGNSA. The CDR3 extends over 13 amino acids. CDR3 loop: CASSFYSSYEQYF.

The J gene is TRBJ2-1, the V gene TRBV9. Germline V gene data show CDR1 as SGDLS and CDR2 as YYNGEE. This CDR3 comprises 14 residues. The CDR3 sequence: CASSVAAGYNEQFF.

This chain's CDR3 is CASSFLGGSYNEQFF. The V and J genes are TRBV27 and TRBJ2-1. The germline V gene has CDR1 MNHEY and CDR2 SMNVEV (reference sequence). This CDR3 has 15 residues.

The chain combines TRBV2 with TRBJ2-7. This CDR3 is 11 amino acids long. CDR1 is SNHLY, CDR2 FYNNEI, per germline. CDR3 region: CASSELGEQYF.

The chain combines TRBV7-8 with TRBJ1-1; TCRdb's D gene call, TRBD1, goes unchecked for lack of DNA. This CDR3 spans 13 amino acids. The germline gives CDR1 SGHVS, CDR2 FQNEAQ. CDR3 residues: CASSRQVNTEAFF.